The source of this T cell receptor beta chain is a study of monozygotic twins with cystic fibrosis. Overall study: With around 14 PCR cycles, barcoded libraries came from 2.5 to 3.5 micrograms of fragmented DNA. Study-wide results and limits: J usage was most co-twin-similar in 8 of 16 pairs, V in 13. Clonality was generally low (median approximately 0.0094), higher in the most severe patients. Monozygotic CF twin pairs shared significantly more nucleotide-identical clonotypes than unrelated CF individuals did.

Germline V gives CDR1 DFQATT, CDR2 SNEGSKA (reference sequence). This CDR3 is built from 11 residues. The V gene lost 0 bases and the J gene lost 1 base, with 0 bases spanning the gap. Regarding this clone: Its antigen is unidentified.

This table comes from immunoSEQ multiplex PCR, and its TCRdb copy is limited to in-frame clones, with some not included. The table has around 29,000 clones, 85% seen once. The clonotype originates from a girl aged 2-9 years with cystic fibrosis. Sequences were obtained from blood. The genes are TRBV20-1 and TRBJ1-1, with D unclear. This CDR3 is CSARENTEAFF. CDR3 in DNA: TGCAGTGCTAGAGAGAACACTGAAGCTTTCTTT.